This section outlines one T cell receptor beta chain sequence together with its context. An end of the junction differs from the germline gene, which may be a read error. This entry is derived from a study of PD-L1 blockade in urothelial cancer. CDR3 length: 15 amino acids. CDR1 is LGHNA, CDR2 YSLEER, per germline. Produced via immunoSEQ multiplex PCR; TCRdb's table is partial and in-frame only. The repertoire includes tens of thousands of clones, 87% of them detected once, and around 5.3% sits in the top ten. The input for sequencing was PBMCs, taken around atezolizumab (anti-PD-L1) treatment. This TCR derives from a woman in her seventies with urothelial cancer. This chain uses TRBV4-3 with TRBJ2-7; 12 positions agree with TRBD2. CDR3 amino acids: CASSQDVGLAGPQNF. In nucleotides, the CDR3 is TGCGCCAGCAGCCAAGATGTCGGACTAGCGGGGCCCCAGAACTTC.